This T cell receptor (beta chain) is drawn from a study of shared clonotypes between healthy human individuals. TCRdb keeps only in-frame clones here, not all; method: immunoSEQ multiplex PCR. Of some 2,100,000 clones listed, under 97% are singletons. Every one of the donors was a Caucasian adult that lived in Nashville, Tennessee. Germline V CDR1 and CDR2: MNHNS, SASEGT. Trimming removed 3 bases from V and 5 bases from J; junction bases left unmatched: 3. The CDR3 is 13 amino acids. The chain is built from TRBV6-1 and TRBJ2-5; 7 bases match TRBD2. This receptor was taken from a man in his late teens or twenties in good health. The sequenced sample was naive CD4+ T cells sorted from blood. Noted subset: CD45RA+ positively selected. The CDR3 loop is CASSDLGGETQYF. In DNA form, the CDR3 reads TGTGCCAGCAGTGATTTGGGGGGGGAGACCCAGTACTTC.